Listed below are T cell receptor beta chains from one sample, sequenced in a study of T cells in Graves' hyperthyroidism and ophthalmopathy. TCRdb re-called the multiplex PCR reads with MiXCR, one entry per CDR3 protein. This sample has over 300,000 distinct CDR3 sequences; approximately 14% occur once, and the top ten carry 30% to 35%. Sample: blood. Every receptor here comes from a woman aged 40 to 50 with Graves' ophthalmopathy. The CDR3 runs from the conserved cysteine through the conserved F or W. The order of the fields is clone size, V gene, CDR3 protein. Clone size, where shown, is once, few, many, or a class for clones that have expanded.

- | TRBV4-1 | CASSQVSRDGYTF
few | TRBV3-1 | CASSQEGTGPDTQYF
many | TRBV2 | CASSVGGAVQPQHF
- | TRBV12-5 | CASGPVLGRGAKNIQYF
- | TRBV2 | CASSPGHRNQPQHF
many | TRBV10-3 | CAITAQEMRMNTEAFF
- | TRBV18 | CASSSPGQMNTEAFF
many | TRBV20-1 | CSARGVGSYEQYF
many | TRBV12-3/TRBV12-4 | CASRRQGGNSPLHF
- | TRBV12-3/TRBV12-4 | CASTQLGQLNANEKLFF
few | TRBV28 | CASSLQREGLRAGELFF
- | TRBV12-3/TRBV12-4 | CASSLARTSGPTNHEQYF
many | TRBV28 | CASFRGAGNEQFF
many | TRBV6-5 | CASSYRTDYGYTF
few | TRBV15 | CATSGRDRGTPVWPQPQHF
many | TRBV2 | CASSHTRDRGAPTYAYTF
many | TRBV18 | CASLSDRKNTEAFF
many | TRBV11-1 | CASSLPSGGNYEQYF
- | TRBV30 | CAWSSVLGTQETQYF
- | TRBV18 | CASSLQINTGELFF
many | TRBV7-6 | CASSMDRNTEAFF
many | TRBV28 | CASLSGGSTDTQYF
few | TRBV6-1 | CASSPGLGSTDTQYF
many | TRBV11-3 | CASSLGFQGQPQHF
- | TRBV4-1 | CASSQLRDRGEKLFF
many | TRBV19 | CASSMQRGASYEQYF
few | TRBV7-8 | CASSLAQGGLNGYTF
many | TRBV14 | CASRLTGSANEQFF
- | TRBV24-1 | CATPGQGRQPQHF
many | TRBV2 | CASSEGTSGPSYEQYF
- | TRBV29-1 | CSVESPEGYTF
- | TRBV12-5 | CASGLPNVGHSGNTIYF
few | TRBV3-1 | CASSQTVYGYTF
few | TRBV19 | CASSIGRGSSYNEQFF
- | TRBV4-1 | CASSQGQVSYEQYF
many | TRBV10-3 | CAISEWGGSMNTEAFF
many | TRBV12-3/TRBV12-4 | CASSLGSQPQHF
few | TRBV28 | CASSLKQGAYNEQFF
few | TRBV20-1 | CSAATPTGGEGFYIQYF
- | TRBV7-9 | CASSTQEDYEQYF
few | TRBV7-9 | CASSLNYGPGTGVSYEQYF
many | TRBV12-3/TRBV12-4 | CASSAGINQPQHF
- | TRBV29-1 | CSVETGYQETQYF
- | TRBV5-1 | CASSFRSGQGNNEQFF
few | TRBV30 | CARRDRGYNSPLHF